What follows are 28 T cell receptor beta chains derived from one specimen sequenced in a study of T cell responses to AZD1222 COVID-19 vaccine. The table came from immunoSEQ multiplex PCR; TCRdb's copy has only in-frame clones and leaves some out. The sample data list over 120,000 clones. Sequenced: peripheral blood. These receptors were obtained from an adult in good health.

V usage is TRBV4-2 and J usage is TRBJ1-2; 8 bases fit TRBD1. Germline CDR1 LGHNA, CDR2 YNFKEQ. This CDR3 has 15 residues. V was pared by 0 bases and J by 0 bases, with 0 bases of the junction left unmatched. CDR3 amino acids: CASSQEDRANYGYTF. The CDR3 DNA sequence: TGTGCCAGCAGCCAAGAGGACAGGGCTAACTATGGCTACACCTTC.

The rearrangement uses TRBV30 and TRBJ1-2, with D unclear. V shed 0 bases and J shed 2 bases, with 10 bases lying between them. Germline loops: CDR1 GTSNPN, CDR2 SVGIG (reference sequence). The CDR3 has 14 residues. The CDR3 nucleotides read TGTGCCTGGAGTGTCGTTGGCCTCAACTATGGCTACACCTTC. This codes for CAWSVVGLNYGYTF.

The chain recombines TRBV27 with TRBJ1-3; D ambiguous. This CDR3 has 14 residues. Germline-derived CDR1 and CDR2 are MNHEY and SMNVEV (reference sequence). V dropped 3 bases and J dropped 4 bases, with 10 bases sitting between them. The CDR3 loop reads CASSFSAWGNTIYF. The CDR3 bases are TGTGCCAGCAGTTTCTCCGCCTGGGGAAACACCATATATTTT.

The chain joins TRBV3-1 (or the pseudogene TRBV3-2) to TRBJ1-1; TRBD1 is a possible D gene (5 bases). CDR3 length equals 15 residues. Trimming left V 0 bases short and J 0 bases short, with 8 bases between. Germline assignment: CDR1 LGHDT and CDR2 YNNKEL (reference sequence). In DNA, the CDR3 is TGTGCCAGCAGCCAAGAACCGGGACTGAACACTGAAGCTTTCTTT. This translates into CASSQEPGLNTEAFF.

V and J are TRBV11-1 and TRBJ2-3, with unresolved D. The germline gives CDR1 SGHAT, CDR2 FQDESV (reference sequence). This CDR3 is 12 amino acids long. Trimming shortened V by 1 base and J by 5 bases, and 4 bases separated the two germline ends. CDR3 nucleotide sequence: TGTGCCAGCAGCTTAGGTAAAGATACGCAGTATTTT. It is translated as CASSLGKDTQYF.

This CDR3 is CASSFGTQPSTDTQYF. The CDR3 DNA sequence: TGTGCCAGCAGCTTCGGGACCCAACCTAGCACAGATACGCAGTATTTT. This chain joins TRBV5-8 and TRBJ2-3; D might be TRBD1 or TRBD2, each matching 5 bases. Trimming shortened V by 2 bases and J by 0 bases, and 13 bases separated the two germline ends. CDR3 length equals 16 residues. Germline V gene lookup returns CDR1 SGHTS and CDR2 YDEGEE.

The chain uses TRBV29-1 and TRBJ1-4; tentatively, D is TRBD1 (6 bases). The CDR3 contains 14 residues. The germline V gene encodes CDR1 SQVTM and CDR2 ANQGSEA. V was trimmed by 4 bases and J by 5 bases, leaving 14 bases between them. The CDR3 DNA sequence: TGCAGCGTTGCCCCCAGGGGAGGGAATGAAAAACTGTTTTTT. This encodes CSVAPRGGNEKLFF.

V gene TRBV12-3 or TRBV12-4 combines with J gene TRBJ1-1; D remains ambiguous. The CDR3 has 13 amino acids. V was trimmed by 7 bases and J by 6 bases, leaving 15 bases between them. Written as DNA, the CDR3 is TGTGCCAGCACCCCTCGGGGAGGCGCTGAAGCTTTCTTT. It encodes CASTPRGGAEAFF.

This chain connects TRBV5-1 to TRBJ2-2; TRBD1 matches at 7 bases. Looked up from germline, CDR1 is SGHRS and CDR2 is YFSETQ. J gave up 0 bases and V 4 bases, and 9 bases lay outside the gene matches. The CDR3 has 17 amino acids. CDR3 region: CASSGAGGISNTGELFF. The CDR3 DNA reads as TGCGCCAGCAGCGGGGCAGGGGGTATCTCGAACACCGGGGAGCTGTTTTTT.

The rearrangement joins TRBV7-3 to TRBJ2-1; no clear D. Trimming stripped 1 base from V and 5 bases from J, with 6 bases between. Germline V gene lookup returns CDR1 SGHTA and CDR2 FQGTGA. This CDR3 is built from 13 residues. The CDR3 bases are TGTGCCAGCAGCTTAATCGAGAACAATGAGCAGTTCTTC. This translates into CASSLIENNEQFF.

The J gene is TRBJ2-3, the V gene TRBV6-1; 13 bases are shared with TRBD2. The V and J ends lost 3 bases and 2 bases, in that order; junction bases with no gene match: 8. The germline CDR1 and CDR2 sequences are MNHNS and SASEGT. CDR3 length: 18 amino acids. Here the CDR3 reads CASSDTLAGGPNTDTQYF. CDR3 nucleotide sequence: TGTGCCAGCAGTGACACACTAGCGGGGGGGCCGAACACAGATACGCAGTATTTT.

The chain carries TRBV7-6 and TRBJ1-3, with unresolved D. Germline V gene lookup returns CDR1 SGHVS and CDR2 FNYEAQ. There are 15 residues in the CDR3. Trimming pared 2 bases from V and 4 bases from J, leaving 12 bases between. This CDR3 is CASSLTPNSGNTIYF. In DNA, the CDR3 is TGTGCCAGCAGCTTAACCCCGAATTCCGGAAACACCATATATTTT.

The genes are TRBV2 and TRBJ1-4, with D perhaps matching TRBD1 (6 bases). The CDR3 covers 16 residues. CDR1 is SNHLY and CDR2 is FYNNEI in the germline V gene. V was pared by 8 bases and J by 4 bases, with 20 bases between. CDR3 DNA sequence: TGTGCCAGCGGGTCCAACTTACAGGGAATTAATGAAAAACTGTTTTTT. Its translation: CASGSNLQGINEKLFF.

The chain has TRBV10-2 and TRBJ2-3, with D possibly matching TRBD1 (6 bases). Germline values: CDR1 WSHSY, CDR2 SAAADI. Trimming cost V 4 bases and J 4 bases, with 6 bases left between them. CDR3 size: 12 residues. CDR3 DNA sequence: TGCGCCAGCAGTGGGACAGCAGATACGCAGTATTTT. Translating it yields CASSGTADTQYF.

The chain links TRBV25-1 to TRBJ1-1; the match to TRBD1 covers 10 bases. The CDR3 has 17 amino acids. CDR1 is MGHDK, CDR2 SYGVNS, per germline. The J segment lost 6 bases and the V segment lost 0 bases, leaving 10 bases of the junction unmatched. The CDR3 DNA sequence: TGTGCCAGCAGTGAATATGACAGGGGGCTCCCTGGCTCTGAAGCTTTCTTT. This codes for CASSEYDRGLPGSEAFF.

This chain links TRBV4-3 with TRBJ1-4; TRBD1 is a possible D gene (6 bases). CDR3 length: 16 residues. The ends were cut back, 0 bases at V and 6 bases at J, with 14 bases in the middle. CDR1 LGHNA and CDR2 YSLEER come from the germline V gene. For the CDR3, the DNA is TGCGCCAGCAGCCAAGATTGGGGGGGCGGGTATGAAAAACTGTTTTTT. It codes for CASSQDWGGGYEKLFF.

The gene calls are TRBV19 and TRBJ1-2; 7 bases line up with TRBD1. V gave up 7 bases and J gave up 2 bases; unmatched junction bases: 7. Germline CDR1 and CDR2: LNHDA and SQIVND (reference sequence). This CDR3 is 14 amino acids long. The CDR3 is CASTALDRNYGYTF. The CDR3 DNA sequence: TGTGCCAGTACCGCCCTGGACAGGAACTATGGCTACACCTTC.

The chain links TRBV9 to TRBJ2-3, with D possibly TRBD1 on 6 matching bases. Germline V lookup: CDR1 SGDLS, CDR2 YYNGEE. Between the trimmed V and J ends, which lost 0 bases and 6 bases, there was a span of 14 bases. CDR3 length: 15 amino acids. In DNA form, the CDR3 reads TGTGCCAGCAGCGTAGATGGCAGGGGCATGGATACGCAGTATTTT. Translation: CASSVDGRGMDTQYF.

This sequence joins TRBV5-6 and TRBJ1-1; D is possibly TRBD1 (5 bases). Germline V CDR1 and CDR2: SGHDT, YYEEEE. V shed 4 bases and J shed 0 bases, with 10 bases lying between them. The CDR3 spans 14 residues. The CDR3 is CASSRGIMNTEAFF. CDR3 in DNA: TGTGCCAGCAGCAGGGGAATCATGAACACTGAAGCTTTCTTT.

J is TRBJ1-1 and V is TRBV19; TRBD1 might be the D (6 bases). The germline V gene encodes CDR1 LNHDA and CDR2 SQIVND (reference sequence). The V gene lost 6 bases and the J gene lost 5 bases, with 22 bases spanning the gap. This CDR3 comprises 16 residues. This chain's CDR3 is CASSRREGGAGTEAFF. The CDR3 coding sequence is TGTGCCAGTAGCCGAAGAGAGGGGGGGGCGGGAACTGAAGCTTTCTTT.

V usage is TRBV7-9 and J usage is TRBJ2-3, with D perhaps assigned TRBD1 or TRBD2 (5 bases each). Per the germline V gene, CDR1 is SEHNR and CDR2 is FQNEAQ (reference sequence). CDR3 length equals 17 residues. V gave up 6 bases and J gave up 3 bases, with 22 bases separating them. CDR3: CASSTGGGRTRTDTQYF. The CDR3 DNA follows: TGTGCCAGCAGTACCGGTGGGGGTCGAACCAGGACAGATACGCAGTATTTT.

This chain uses TRBV24-1 with TRBJ2-2; D is unresolved. Germline CDR1 is KGHDR and CDR2 is SFDVKD. The CDR3 totals 13 residues. V was cut by 3 bases and J by 7 bases, with 8 bases left in between. The CDR3, as DNA: TGTGCCACCAGTGATAACCGGAGCGGGGAGCTGTTTTTT. Its translation: CATSDNRSGELFF.

The chain is built from TRBV28 and TRBJ1-2; no reliable D call. The germline gives CDR1 MDHEN, CDR2 SYDVKM. The CDR3 length is 12 residues. V lost 3 bases and J lost 4, with 6 bases in between. The CDR3 nucleotides are TGTGCCAGCAGTTTGTCTCGCTATGGCTACACCTTC. As protein: CASSLSRYGYTF.

The J gene is TRBJ1-2, the V gene TRBV19; the D gene is possibly TRBD1 (6 bases). Deletions cut 8 bases from V and 8 bases from J, with 15 bases between. Germline V gene lookup returns CDR1 LNHDA and CDR2 SQIVND (reference sequence). The CDR3 extends over 12 amino acids. CDR3 coding DNA: TGTGCCAGTGGATACAGGGATACCGGCTACACCTTC. It encodes CASGYRDTGYTF.

The chain carries TRBV13 and TRBJ1-4; possible D gene TRBD1, 5 bases. The CDR3 has 13 residues. V was cut by 5 bases and J by 10 bases, with 14 bases left in between. Germline V gene data show CDR1 as PRHDT and CDR2 as FYEKMQ (reference sequence). CDR3 protein: CASSPRRGGKLFF. The CDR3 nucleotides read TGTGCCAGCAGCCCCCGGCGCGGGGGAAAACTGTTTTTT.

The chain carries TRBV2 and TRBJ2-5; the D gene could be TRBD1 or TRBD2 (6 bases each). Trimming cost V 7 bases and J 5 bases, with 20 bases left between them. Germline-derived CDR1 and CDR2 are SNHLY and FYNNEI. This CDR3 has 15 residues. The CDR3: CASNRNPGGQETQYF. The CDR3, as DNA: TGTGCCAGCAATAGAAATCCTGGGGGGCAGGAGACCCAGTACTTC.

The chain links TRBV7-8 to TRBJ2-3, with TRBD2 matching 7 bases. The trim removed 0 bases at V and 6 bases at J, leaving 12 bases unmatched. The CDR3 contains 17 residues. Germline CDR1 SGHVS, CDR2 FQNEAQ. The CDR3 nucleotides are TGTGCCAGCAGCTTAGCCTACATGTCGGGGGGATCGGATACGCAGTATTTT. Translating gives CASSLAYMSGGSDTQYF.

This chain uses TRBV7-8 with TRBJ1-2; possible D gene TRBD1, 6 bases. CDR3 length: 19 residues. CDR1 SGHVS and CDR2 FQNEAQ come from the germline V gene. With 2 bases removed from V and 5 bases from J, the gap between germline ends came to 27 bases. CDR3 sequence: CASSLMFLGQSALSYGYTF. CDR3 coding DNA: TGTGCCAGCAGCTTAATGTTCCTCGGACAGTCGGCCCTCTCATATGGCTACACCTTC.